Below are 31 T cell receptor beta chains sequenced from a single sample in a study of T cells in Graves' hyperthyroidism and ophthalmopathy. RNA transcripts were the template for amplifying TCR beta CDR3 regions. A first-round RT-PCR of the TCR CDR3 used the HTBI primer set. TCRdb reanalysed the multiplex PCR reads using MiXCR and keeps one entry per CDR3 protein. Seen here are about 570,000 distinct CDR3 sequences, 12% to 15% observed once, and the top ten hold roughly 13%. The sequencing input was blood. Receptor source: a woman in her forties with Graves' hyperthyroidism.

Ten or more counts support this clonotype. This rearrangement joins TRBV20-1 to TRBJ1-1, with 7 bases fitting TRBD1. The V and J ends lost 4 bases and 0 bases, in that order; junction bases with no gene match: 5. Germline CDR1 DFQATT, CDR2 SNEGSKA (reference sequence). The CDR3 totals 14 residues. The CDR3 loop is CSANRGTVNTEAFF. The CDR3, as DNA: TGCAGTGCTAATCGCGGGACAGTGAACACTGAAGCTTTCTTT.

The V and J genes are TRBV7-9 and TRBJ2-2, with 11 bases lining up with TRBD2. The length of the CDR3 is 20 residues. Germline values: CDR1 SEHNR, CDR2 FQNEAQ (reference sequence). The V segment lost 2 bases and the J segment 6 bases; nucleotides outside the gene matches: 17. The CDR3 DNA follows: TGTGCCAGCAGCTTAAGCCTGGCCCTAGCGGGGGGCCGGGGCCCCGGGGAGCTGTTTTTT. Protein sequence: CASSLSLALAGGRGPGELFF.

This clonotype was counted many times. The rearrangement uses TRBV11-2 and TRBJ2-1; 11 nucleotides match TRBD1. The germline V gene has CDR1 SGHAT and CDR2 FQNNGV. The CDR3 is 16 residues long. V dropped 5 bases and J dropped 2; count of bases not matched to a gene: 5. This CDR3 is CASSLMGQGAYNEQFF. The DNA of the CDR3 is TGTGCCAGCAGCCTGATGGGACAGGGGGCCTACAATGAGCAGTTCTTC.

This clonotype has just a few counts. V is TRBV28 and J is TRBJ2-1; D call uncertain. Trimming took 3 bases from V and 3 from J, leaving 24 bases between them. Germline V CDR1 and CDR2: MDHEN, SYDVKM. The CDR3 loop spans 19 amino acids. Here the CDR3 DNA reads TGTGCCAGCAGTTTTCCGCATACAAAATTGGTGGGGATCTACAATGAGCAGTTCTTC. This gives the protein CASSFPHTKLVGIYNEQFF. The variable domain in full, completed from reference TRBV28 and TRBJ2-1, reads DVKVTQSSRYLVKRTGEKVFLECVQDMDHENMFWYRQDPGLGLRLIYFSYDVKMKEKGDIPEGYSVSREKKERFSLILESASTNQTSMYLCASSFPHTKLVGIYNEQFFGPGTRLTVL.

In this sample, this clonotype turned up many times. CDR3 sequence: CSARELGGRIYEQYF. DNA of the CDR3: TGCAGTGCTAGAGAGCTGGGCGGCAGGATCTACGAGCAGTACTTC. J is TRBJ2-7 and V is TRBV20-1, with D hard to call. Germline CDR1 is DFQATT and CDR2 is SNEGSKA (reference sequence). Trimming pared 0 bases from V and 3 bases from J, leaving 15 bases between. This CDR3 comprises 15 residues.

This clonotype was recorded at least ten times. CDR3 loop: CASILEDTRQAFF. CDR3 bases: TGTGCCAGCATATTGGAGGACACCAGGCAGGCTTTCTTT. V and J are TRBV7-9 and TRBJ1-1, with TRBD1 as a possible D gene (5 bases). Germline-derived CDR1 and CDR2 are SEHNR and FQNEAQ (reference sequence). V lost 7 bases, J lost 11 bases, and 20 bases lay in between. The CDR3 covers 13 residues.

This clonotype was recorded a few times. The chain joins TRBV19 to TRBJ2-5; 9 nucleotides align to TRBD2. Germline CDR1 and CDR2: LNHDA and SQIVND (reference sequence). V shed 4 bases, J shed 2 bases, and the junction held 8 bases outside the gene matches. The CDR3 has 16 residues. This CDR3 is CASSTGGLALQETQYF. The CDR3 region has the DNA TGTGCCAGTAGTACAGGAGGACTAGCGCTGCAAGAGACCCAGTACTTC. The entire variable domain, with the rest obtained from reference TRBV19 and TRBJ2-5, is as follows: DGGITQSPKYLFRKEGQNVTLSCEQNLNHDAMYWYRQDPGQGLRLIYYSQIVNDFQKGDIAEGYSVSREKKESFPLTVTSAQKNPTAFYLCASSTGGLALQETQYFGPGTRLLVL.

The rearrangement joins TRBV27 to TRBJ2-1; 10 bases are shared with TRBD2. J gave up 6 bases and V 8 bases, and 4 bases lay outside the gene matches. This CDR3 has 13 residues. Per germline, CDR1 MNHEY and CDR2 SMNVEV (reference sequence). The CDR3 region is CASRRTSGNEQFF. The CDR3 DNA is TGTGCCAGCCGGAGGACTAGCGGCAATGAGCAGTTCTTC.

V usage is TRBV6-1 and J usage is TRBJ1-4; D not resolved. Trimming removed 4 bases at V and 0 bases at J, with 9 bases between. The V gene's germline CDR1 is MNHNS and CDR2 SASEGT. This CDR3 region has 15 residues. The CDR3 is CASSVKRATNEKLFF. The CDR3 region has the DNA TGTGCCAGCAGTGTAAAGAGAGCAACTAATGAAAAACTGTTTTTT.

This clonotype was picked up a small number of times. V usage is TRBV19 and J usage is TRBJ1-2, with D maybe TRBD1 (5 bases). This CDR3 spans 14 amino acids. CDR1 is LNHDA and CDR2 is SQIVND in the germline V gene (reference sequence). V was pared by 5 bases and J by 5 bases, with 15 bases between. The CDR3 sequence is CASSLRDPRYGYTF. CDR3 bases: TGTGCCAGTAGTCTCCGGGACCCCAGGTATGGCTACACCTTC. Filled out from reference TRBV19 and TRBJ1-2, the complete variable domain reads DGGITQSPKYLFRKEGQNVTLSCEQNLNHDAMYWYRQDPGQGLRLIYYSQIVNDFQKGDIAEGYSVSREKKESFPLTVTSAQKNPTAFYLCASSLRDPRYGYTFGSGTRLTVV.

J is TRBJ2-7 and V is TRBV7-3; tentatively, D is TRBD1 or TRBD2 (5 bases each). In germline, CDR1 is SGHTA, CDR2 FQGTGA. This CDR3 has 16 residues. V was shortened by 1 base and J by 2 bases, with 15 bases between the two germline ends. Here the CDR3 reads CASSLNGVGDAYEQYF. The CDR3 bases are TGTGCCAGCAGCTTAAACGGGGTAGGGGACGCCTACGAGCAGTACTTC.

With respect to this clonotype: The junction and the germline gene differ at one end; a read error may be behind it. The chain links TRBV5-4 to TRBJ1-1; D perhaps matches TRBD1 (6 bases). Germline V gene data show CDR1 as SGHNT and CDR2 as YYREEE (reference sequence). This CDR3 contains 13 residues. CDR3 nucleotide sequence: TGTGGCAGCAGCTTGGGGACAAACACTGAAGCTTTCTTT. Protein sequence: CGSSLGTNTEAFF.

This clonotype was seen at least ten times. The J gene is TRBJ2-7, the V gene TRBV10-3; 7 bases align to TRBD1. V dropped 0 bases and J dropped 1; count of bases not matched to a gene: 9. Per the germline V gene, CDR1 is ENHRY and CDR2 is SYGVKD. The length of the CDR3 is 17 residues. This CDR3 is CAISESTGTVPSYEQYF. CDR3 coding DNA: TGTGCCATCAGTGAGTCAACCGGGACAGTACCTTCCTACGAGCAGTACTTC.

This clonotype came up many times. Compared with germline, one end of the junction differs, possibly owing to a read error. The V gene is TRBV5-1, the J gene TRBJ1-4, with TRBD1 matching over 7 bases. CDR3 length: 15 amino acids. Germline assignment: CDR1 SGHRS and CDR2 YFSETQ. CDR3 sequence: CASSLAGTDNEKLFF. The CDR3 DNA is TGTGCCAGCAGTCTCGCGGGGACAGATAATGAAAAACTGTTTTTT.

This clonotype was detected many times. The chain's CDR3 is CASSSGRLTEAFF. DNA for the CDR3: TGTGCCAGCAGCTCCGGGAGGCTCACTGAAGCTTTCTTT. The rearrangement joins TRBV6-1 to TRBJ1-1; D is uncertain. Trimming took off 6 bases at V and 4 bases at J, with 12 bases between the two ends. Germline V gene lookup returns CDR1 MNHNS and CDR2 SASEGT. The CDR3 sequence is 13 residues long.

This chain links TRBV18 with TRBJ1-5; no reliable D call. Between the trimmed V and J ends, which lost 6 bases and 6 bases, there was a span of 15 bases. The CDR3 has 14 residues. Per germline, CDR1 KGHSH and CDR2 LQKENI. CDR3 bases: TGTGCCAGCTCCCGCGACGGGGTGGGTCAGCCCCAGCATTTT. It is translated as CASSRDGVGQPQHF.

This clonotype has ten or more counts. J is TRBJ2-3 and V is TRBV27; tentative D call: TRBD2 (5 bases). V was cut by 7 bases and J by 9 bases, with 26 bases left in between. This CDR3 has 16 amino acids. In germline, CDR1 is MNHEY, CDR2 SMNVEV (reference sequence). CDR3 DNA sequence: TGTGCCAGCACTCACCTCAGCGGTTTTGGAGCTGAGACGCAGTATTTT. The encoded protein is CASTHLSGFGAETQYF.

The rearrangement links TRBV20-1 to TRBJ2-1, with TRBD2 identical over 9 bases. This CDR3 contains 13 residues. The trim removed 1 base at V and 8 bases at J, leaving 3 bases unmatched. Germline V gene data show CDR1 as DFQATT and CDR2 as SNEGSKA (reference sequence). The DNA for the CDR3 is TGCAGTGCTAGAGTCGGCGGGAGGGATGAGCAGTTCTTC. Protein: CSARVGGRDEQFF.

This clonotype was observed at least ten times. The chain is built from TRBV2 and TRBJ2-7; the D gene could be TRBD1 or TRBD2 (5 bases each). Germline V gives CDR1 SNHLY, CDR2 FYNNEI. V shed 9 bases and J shed 1 base, with 16 bases lying between them. The CDR3 consists of 14 residues. CDR3 coding DNA: TGTGCCAGTAGGCTTGGGGACGCTTCCTACGAGCAGTACTTC. Protein: CASRLGDASYEQYF.

This clonotype showed up just a few times. The chain uses TRBV4-1 and TRBJ2-4, with TRBD2 matching over 9 bases. The CDR3 spans 18 residues. Germline CDR1 reads MGHRA; CDR2 reads YSYEKL. V lost 1 base, J lost 2 bases, and 9 bases stayed unmatched. DNA for the CDR3: TGCGCCAGCAGCCAAGGCGGGTTTAGCGGGAGAACCAAAAACATTCAGTACTTC. Amino acid sequence: CASSQGGFSGRTKNIQYF.

This clonotype showed up just a few times. J is TRBJ2-5 and V is TRBV30, with 8 bases lining up with TRBD1. The CDR3 contains 16 residues. Germline CDR1 is GTSNPN and CDR2 is SVGIG (reference sequence). Trimming cost V 2 bases and J 5 bases; bases outside gene matches: 13. The CDR3 nucleotides are TGTGCCTGGAGTCCCGACCGTACAGGGGGTGGGGAGACCCAGTACTTC. This translates into CAWSPDRTGGGETQYF.

The gene calls are TRBV28 and TRBJ2-6; 7 nucleotides align to TRBD2. V lost 3 bases to trimming and J lost 0 bases; unmatched junction nucleotides: 2. This CDR3 contains 16 residues. The germline CDR1 and CDR2 sequences are MDHEN and SYDVKM. The CDR3 sequence is CASSFGGSSGANVLTF. The CDR3 DNA reads as TGTGCCAGCAGTTTCGGCGGGAGCTCTGGGGCCAACGTCCTGACTTTC.

This clonotype was found many times. The CDR3 spells CASSDLLLTDEQYF. The CDR3 DNA sequence: TGTGCCAGCAGTGACCTCCTGCTCACGGACGAGCAGTACTTC. The rearrangement uses TRBV2 and TRBJ2-7; D gene unclear. Germline loops: CDR1 SNHLY, CDR2 FYNNEI. The CDR3 runs to 14 residues. With 3 bases removed from V and 5 bases from J, the gap between germline ends came to 14 bases.

This clonotype was counted ten times or more. The chain uses TRBV3-1 and TRBJ2-7; no clear D gene. The CDR3 runs to 15 residues. Trimming left V 5 bases short and J 0 bases short, with 14 bases between. Germline V gene sequence: CDR1 LGHDT, CDR2 YNNKEL (reference sequence). The CDR3 loop is CASSNPLLGSYEQYF. The DNA of the CDR3 is TGTGCCAGCAGCAACCCTTTGCTCGGCTCCTACGAGCAGTACTTC.

The table lists this clonotype with many counts. The chain recombines TRBV6-1 with TRBJ2-3; 9 bases fit TRBD2. V trimming: 0 bases; J trimming: 4 bases; junction bases outside the gene matches: 2. The CDR3 is 15 amino acids. Looked up from germline, CDR1 is MNHNS and CDR2 is SASEGT. The CDR3 bases are TGTGCCAGCAGTGAAGCTAGCGGGAGCCCAGATACGCAGTATTTT. It codes for CASSEASGSPDTQYF.

The table lists this clonotype with many counts. The chain links TRBV7-9 to TRBJ2-3; 15 bases map to TRBD2. This CDR3 is built from 17 residues. Germline V gene data show CDR1 as SEHNR and CDR2 as FQNEAQ (reference sequence). The J segment lost 6 bases and the V segment lost 5 bases, leaving 9 bases of the junction unmatched. This chain's CDR3 is CASSPRTSGRASDTQYF. In DNA, the CDR3 is TGTGCCAGCAGCCCGAGGACTAGCGGGAGGGCCAGCGATACGCAGTATTTT.

This clonotype showed up many times. The chain uses TRBV6-5 and TRBJ1-5; the D is unclear. Germline V CDR1 and CDR2: MNHEY, SVGAGI. This CDR3 spans 15 amino acids. Trimming stripped 0 bases from V and 4 bases from J, with 10 bases between. Here the CDR3 DNA reads TGTGCCAGCAGTTACTCAGGCCGCCAGAATCAGCCCCAGCATTTT. Amino acids: CASSYSGRQNQPQHF.

This clonotype occurred a few times. Possible read error: a much larger clone is one base away. The chain has TRBV7-2 and TRBJ2-1; a weak D match, TRBD2 (5 bases). V gave up 4 bases and J gave up 8 bases, with 15 bases separating them. Per germline, CDR1 SGHTA and CDR2 FQGNSA. CDR3 size: 14 residues. CDR3 sequence (DNA): TGTGCCAGCAGCTCTTCGACTATTCGGGATGAGCAGTTCTTC. This sequence encodes CASSSSTIRDEQFF.

This clonotype showed up many times. The chain recombines TRBV6-1 with TRBJ2-1; D is perhaps TRBD2 (5 bases). V shed 7 bases and J shed 8 bases, with 18 bases lying between them. Germline V gene data show CDR1 as MNHNS and CDR2 as SASEGT. CDR3 size: 14 residues. The DNA of the CDR3 is TGTGCCAGCAATGGTGGCGGGCCCTGGGATGAGCAGTTCTTC. It translates to CASNGGGPWDEQFF.

This chain connects TRBV5-1 to TRBJ1-1; 10 nucleotides match TRBD1. Germline loops: CDR1 SGHRS, CDR2 YFSETQ. The CDR3 has 13 amino acids. Germline trimming cut 3 bases from V and 9 bases from J; bases unmatched to any gene: 5. CDR3: CASSSRDRGKAFF. The CDR3 coding sequence is TGCGCCAGCAGCTCCCGGGACAGGGGCAAAGCTTTCTTT.

This clonotype was observed a few times. The chain couples TRBV11-2 to TRBJ2-7; possibly TRBD1 or TRBD2 for D (5 bases each). The germline V and J ends were trimmed by 1 base and 2 bases, with 12 bases remaining between them. Germline CDR1 is SGHAT and CDR2 is FQNNGV. This CDR3 is 15 amino acids long. CDR3 protein: CASSLGIGTTYEQYF. The CDR3 DNA reads as TGTGCCAGCAGCTTAGGTATAGGGACGACCTACGAGCAGTACTTC. Variable domain in full (rest from reference TRBV11-2 and TRBJ2-7): EAGVAQSPRYKIIEKRQSVAFWCNPISGHATLYWYQQILGQGPKLLIQFQNNGVVDDSQLPKDRFSAERLKGVDSTLKIQPAKLEDSAVYLCASSLGIGTTYEQYFGPGTRLTVT.